The rows below give T cell receptor beta chains drawn from one sample of a study of blood T cell repertoires in COVID-19. Here immunoSEQ multiplex PCR was the method, and the copy in TCRdb shows in-frame clones only, minus some. This sample yields 200,000 to 250,000 clones, of which about four fifths are seen a single time; around 2% belongs to the top ten. Sequenced input: peripheral blood. The origin of the receptors is a man between 25 and 39 years old who had recovered from COVID-19. The CDR3 runs from the conserved cysteine through the conserved F or W. A D gene is named only where the DNA matches it firmly. Some rows mark clone size as missing; the rest say once, few, many or name a class of expanded clone.

clone size,D gene,V gene,CDR3 length,J gene,CDR3 DNA,CDR3 protein
.,TRBD2,TRBV2,15,TRBJ2-1,TGTGCCAGCACTTTTCGCGGGGGGGCGAACAATGAGCAGTTCTTC,CASTFRGGANNEQFF
.,.,TRBV21-1,15,TRBJ2-2,TGTGCCAGCAGCAAAGTCCGACAGACCGCCGGGGAGCTGTTTTTT,CASSKVRQTAGELFF
.,.,TRBV4-2,13,TRBJ1-6,TGTGCCAGCAGCCAAGGTCGAGTATCACCCCTCCACTTT,CASSQGRVSPLHF
.,.,TRBV19,15,TRBJ2-3,TGTGCCAGTAGCTTTGGAGGGTATGGGACAGATACGCAGTATTTT,CASSFGGYGTDTQYF
.,.,TRBV9,15,TRBJ2-5,TGTGCCAGCAGCGAGGAGGGACGAAGCCAAGAGACCCAGTACTTC,CASSEEGRSQETQYF
once,.,TRBV13,15,TRBJ1-6,TGTGCCAGCAGCACCCGACGGGCCCCGGGGTCACCCCTCCACTTT,CASSTRRAPGSPLHF
few,.,TRBV19,14,TRBJ1-2,TGTGCCAGTAGTATACGTCCAGTTAACTATGGCTACACCTTC,CASSIRPVNYGYTF
.,.,TRBV2,14,TRBJ2-2,TGTGCCAGCATGGCCACGGACAGACCCGGGGAGCTGTTTTTT,CASMATDRPGELFF
.,.,TRBV10-3,14,TRBJ1-2,TGTGCCATCAAAATACAGGGCTCAAACTATGGCTACACCTTC,CAIKIQGSNYGYTF
.,.,TRBV5-1,13,TRBJ1-1,TGCGCCAGCAGCTTGGGAGGGAACACTGAAGCTTTCTTT,CASSLGGNTEAFF
.,.,TRBV29-1,13,TRBJ2-1,TGCAGCGGGGCCCCTGCAGGGTACAATGAGCAGTTCTTC,CSGAPAGYNEQFF
.,.,TRBV6-5,15,TRBJ1-3,TGTGCCAGCGCCGCGGGCCCTAACTCTGGAAACACCATATATTTT,CASAAGPNSGNTIYF
.,.,TRBV5-1,11,TRBJ2-5,TGCGCCAGCAGCTACAGGGAGACCCAGTACTTC,CASSYRETQYF
many,TRBD1,TRBV20-1,13,TRBJ1-2,TGCAGTGCTAGTCCTGGGACAGACTATGGCTACACCTTC,CSASPGTDYGYTF
.,.,TRBV7-2,13,TRBJ1-1,TGTGCCAGCAGCTTAGCTGAGAGGCATGAAGCTTTCTTT,CASSLAERHEAFF
.,.,TRBV5-1,17,TRBJ1-2,TGCGCCAGCAGCTTGGAATTCGCGCAGGGGTCGGACTATGGCTACACCTTC,CASSLEFAQGSDYGYTF
.,.,TRBV19,16,TRBJ1-1,TGTGCCAGTACCCTGGGGGGGGCCGACATGAACACTGAAGCTTTCTTT,CASTLGGADMNTEAFF
.,.,TRBV28,15,TRBJ1-6,TGTGCCAGCAGTACGCTACAGGCGCTTAATTCACCCCTCCACTTT,CASSTLQALNSPLHF
few,TRBD2,TRBV18,16,TRBJ2-1,TGTGCCAGCTCACCCCGGACTAGCGGGCCGTCAAATGAGCAGTTCTTC,CASSPRTSGPSNEQFF
.,TRBD2,TRBV6-4,16,TRBJ2-3,TGTGCCAGCAGTGACTCTGGCGGGAGGGGCACAGATACGCAGTATTTT,CASSDSGGRGTDTQYF
.,.,TRBV6-6,13,TRBJ1-2,TGTGCCAGCAGTTCTGGCCTCCATGTAGGCTACACCTTC,CASSSGLHVGYTF
.,TRBD1,TRBV5-1,16,TRBJ2-3,TGCGCCAGCAACGACCCGGGGACAGTCGGACCAGATACGCAGTATTTT,CASNDPGTVGPDTQYF
.,TRBD1,TRBV6-5,15,TRBJ1-5,TGTGCCAGCAGTTACACCCGGGACAGTAATCAGCCCCAGCATTTT,CASSYTRDSNQPQHF
.,.,TRBV18,13,TRBJ2-5,TGTGCCAGCTCACCGAGCGGACAAGAGACCCAGTACTTC,CASSPSGQETQYF
.,.,TRBV13,12,TRBJ1-2,TGTGCCAGCAGCCTGAACAGGGCAGGCTACACCTTC,CASSLNRAGYTF
.,.,TRBV5-6,15,TRBJ2-4,TGTGCCAGCAGCTTGGCCGGGGGAACGGAAAACATTCAGTACTTC,CASSLAGGTENIQYF
.,.,TRBV7-8,12,TRBJ2-5,TGTGCCAGCAGCCCAAGATGGGGCAACCAGTACTTC,CASSPRWGNQYF
.,.,TRBV3-1/TRBV3-2,15,TRBJ2-2,TGTGCCAGCAGCCAATCGAGCGCGAACACCGGGGAGCTGTTTTTT,CASSQSSANTGELFF
.,.,TRBV3-1/TRBV3-2,15,TRBJ2-1,TGTGCCAGCAGCCTATGGCAGGGGTCCTACAATGAGCAGTTCTTC,CASSLWQGSYNEQFF
few,TRBD1,TRBV6-1,15,TRBJ2-7,TGTGCCAGCAGTGAAATGGGACAGGGTTCCTACGAGCAGTACTTC,CASSEMGQGSYEQYF
.,.,TRBV6-5,14,TRBJ1-4,TGTGCCAGCAGTTACGCACAGGGTTATGAAAAACTGTTTTTT,CASSYAQGYEKLFF
.,.,TRBV18,14,TRBJ1-1,TGTGCCAGCTCACCATTGGGGCCGGACACTGAAGCTTTCTTT,CASSPLGPDTEAFF
.,TRBD1,TRBV5-1,16,TRBJ2-3,TGCGCCAGCAGCTTGGAAGACAGGGGGCCGGGGGATACGCAGTATTTT,CASSLEDRGPGDTQYF
.,TRBD1,TRBV28,12,TRBJ1-2,TGTGCCAGCAGGCTAGGGACAGGGGAAGGGGTCTTC,CASRLGTGEGVF
once,TRBD1,TRBV3-1/TRBV3-2,14,TRBJ1-2,TGTGCCAGCAGCCAAAAGACAGGGGGCCTTGGCTACACCTTC,CASSQKTGGLGYTF
.,.,TRBV6-5,15,TRBJ1-5,TGTGCCAGCTCCCGAGGCCCCCTCAGGGATCAGCCCCAGCATTTT,CASSRGPLRDQPQHF
medium-sized,TRBD1,TRBV7-6,14,TRBJ2-2,TGTGCCAGCAGCCCACAGGGGGCAGCCGGGGAGCTGTTTTTT,CASSPQGAAGELFF
.,TRBD2,TRBV25-1,13,TRBJ2-4,TGTGCCAGCAGTGGCGGGGGGGCCTATATTCAGTACTTC,CASSGGGAYIQYF
once,.,TRBV29-1,14,TRBJ2-2,TGCAGCGTTCGACAGAACGCGAACACCGGGGAGCTGTTTTTT,CSVRQNANTGELFF
many,TRBD2,TRBV28,17,TRBJ2-2,TGTGCCAGCAGTTTATGGGAAACGGGGGGGGACACCGGGGAGCTGTTTTTT,CASSLWETGGDTGELFF
few,.,TRBV6-1,17,TRBJ1-3,TGTGCCAGCAGTGAAGCATATGGGACACGCTCTGGAAACACCATATATTTT,CASSEAYGTRSGNTIYF
.,TRBD1,TRBV7-9,13,TRBJ1-6,TGTGCCAGCAGCTTACAGGGGGGTTCACCCCTCCACTTT,CASSLQGGSPLHF
.,.,TRBV27,12,TRBJ2-2,TGTGCCAGCAGTTTTTCACTCGGGGAGCTGTTTTTT,CASSFSLGELFF
.,.,TRBV4-1,16,TRBJ2-2,TGCGCCAGCAGCCAAGTCCCGGGAACGAACACCGGGGAGCTGTTTTTT,CASSQVPGTNTGELFF
.,.,TRBV7-3,14,TRBJ2-5,TGTGCCAGCAGCTTGTACGGAGACGGAGAGACCCAGTACTTC,CASSLYGDGETQYF
few,.,TRBV12-3/TRBV12-4,13,TRBJ2-5,TGTGCCAGCAGTTTGAGGCAGAAAGAGACCCAGTACTTC,CASSLRQKETQYF
.,.,TRBV5-5,13,TRBJ1-2,TGTGCCAGCAGCTTGGGGACAGCCTATGGCTACACCTTC,CASSLGTAYGYTF
few,.,TRBV27,16,TRBJ1-4,TGTGCCAGCAGCCCAGGGTTATCAGCAACTAATGAAAAACTGTTTTTT,CASSPGLSATNEKLFF
.,TRBD2,TRBV4-2,14,TRBJ2-1,TGTGCCAGCAGCCAGCGGGGGGTAAGCAATGAGCAGTTCTTC,CASSQRGVSNEQFF
.,TRBD1,TRBV3-1/TRBV3-2,17,TRBJ1-5,TGTGCCAGCAGCCAAGGTGCGTCAGGGGGCCCCAATCAGCCCCAGCATTTT,CASSQGASGGPNQPQHF